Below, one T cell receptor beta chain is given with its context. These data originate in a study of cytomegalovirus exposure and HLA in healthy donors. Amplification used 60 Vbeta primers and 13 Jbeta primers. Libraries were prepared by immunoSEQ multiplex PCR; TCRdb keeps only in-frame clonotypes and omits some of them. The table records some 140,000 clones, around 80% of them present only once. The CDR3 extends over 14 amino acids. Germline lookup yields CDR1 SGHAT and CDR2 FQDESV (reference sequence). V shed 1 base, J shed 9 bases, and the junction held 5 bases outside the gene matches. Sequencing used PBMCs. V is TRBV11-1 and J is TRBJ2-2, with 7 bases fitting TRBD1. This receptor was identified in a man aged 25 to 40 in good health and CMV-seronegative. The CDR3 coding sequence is TGTGCCAGCAGCTTAGGTACAGGGGTCCGGGAGCTGTTTTTT. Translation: CASSLGTGVRELFF.